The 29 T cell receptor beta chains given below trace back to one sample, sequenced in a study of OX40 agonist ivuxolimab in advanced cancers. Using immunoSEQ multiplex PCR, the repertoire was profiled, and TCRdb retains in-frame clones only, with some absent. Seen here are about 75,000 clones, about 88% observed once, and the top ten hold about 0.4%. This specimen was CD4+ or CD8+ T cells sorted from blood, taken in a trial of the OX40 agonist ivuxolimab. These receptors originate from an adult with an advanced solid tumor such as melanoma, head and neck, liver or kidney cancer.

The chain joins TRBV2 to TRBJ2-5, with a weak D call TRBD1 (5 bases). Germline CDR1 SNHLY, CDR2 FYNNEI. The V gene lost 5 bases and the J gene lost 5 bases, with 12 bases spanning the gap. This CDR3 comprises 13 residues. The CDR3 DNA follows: TGTGCCAGCAGTTTGGAACAGGAGGAGACCCAGTACTTC. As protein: CASSLEQEETQYF.

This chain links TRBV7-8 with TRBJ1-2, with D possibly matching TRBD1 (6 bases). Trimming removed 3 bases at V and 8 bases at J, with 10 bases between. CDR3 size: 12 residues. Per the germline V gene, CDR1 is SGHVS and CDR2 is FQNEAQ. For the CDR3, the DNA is TGTGCCAGCAGCTTTTGGGACAACGGCTACACCTTC. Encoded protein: CASSFWDNGYTF.

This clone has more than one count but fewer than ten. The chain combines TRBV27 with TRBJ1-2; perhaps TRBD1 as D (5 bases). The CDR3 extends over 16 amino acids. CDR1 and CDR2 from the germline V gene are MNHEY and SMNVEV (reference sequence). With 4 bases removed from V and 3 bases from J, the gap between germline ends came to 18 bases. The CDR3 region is CASSSSPRQWDYGYTF. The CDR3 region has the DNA TGTGCCAGCAGTTCCTCCCCTCGACAGTGGGACTATGGCTACACCTTC.

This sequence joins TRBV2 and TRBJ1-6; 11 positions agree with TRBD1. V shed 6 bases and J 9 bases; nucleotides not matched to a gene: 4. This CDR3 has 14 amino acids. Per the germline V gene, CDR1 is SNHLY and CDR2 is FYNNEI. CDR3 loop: CASSQDRGLSPLHF. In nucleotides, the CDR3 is TGTGCCAGCAGCCAGGACAGGGGGCTTTCACCCCTCCACTTT.

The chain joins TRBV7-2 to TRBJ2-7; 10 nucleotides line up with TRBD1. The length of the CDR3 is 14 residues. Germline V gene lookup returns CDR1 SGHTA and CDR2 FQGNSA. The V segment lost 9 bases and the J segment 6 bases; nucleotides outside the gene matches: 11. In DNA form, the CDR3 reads TGTGCCAGTCACCGGGACAGGGGTGTCGGCGAGCAGTACTTC. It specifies CASHRDRGVGEQYF.

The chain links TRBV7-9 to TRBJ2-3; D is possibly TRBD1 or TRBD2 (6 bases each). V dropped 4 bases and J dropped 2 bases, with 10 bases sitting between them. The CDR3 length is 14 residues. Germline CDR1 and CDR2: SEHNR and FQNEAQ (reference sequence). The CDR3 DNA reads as TGTGCCAGCAGCTGGACGGGGGCCACAGATACGCAGTATTTT. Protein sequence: CASSWTGATDTQYF.

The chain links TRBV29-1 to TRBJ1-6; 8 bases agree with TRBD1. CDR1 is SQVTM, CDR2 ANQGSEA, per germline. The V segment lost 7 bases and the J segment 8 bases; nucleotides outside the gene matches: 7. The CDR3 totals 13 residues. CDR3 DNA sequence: TGCAGCGCAGGACAGGGAGGAGATTCACCCCTCCACTTT. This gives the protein CSAGQGGDSPLHF.

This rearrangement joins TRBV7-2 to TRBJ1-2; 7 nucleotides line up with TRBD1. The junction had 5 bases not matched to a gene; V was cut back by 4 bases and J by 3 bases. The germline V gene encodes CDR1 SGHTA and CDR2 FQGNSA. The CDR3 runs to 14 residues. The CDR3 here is CASSSRQGDYGYTF. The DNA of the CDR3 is TGTGCCAGCAGCTCTCGACAGGGAGACTATGGCTACACCTTC.

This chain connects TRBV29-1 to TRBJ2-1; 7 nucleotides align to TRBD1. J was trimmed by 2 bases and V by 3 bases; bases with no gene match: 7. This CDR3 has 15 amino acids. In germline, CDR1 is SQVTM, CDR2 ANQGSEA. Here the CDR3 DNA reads TGCAGCGTTGAGGATACAGGGGATGCCTACAATGAGCAGTTCTTC. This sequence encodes CSVEDTGDAYNEQFF.

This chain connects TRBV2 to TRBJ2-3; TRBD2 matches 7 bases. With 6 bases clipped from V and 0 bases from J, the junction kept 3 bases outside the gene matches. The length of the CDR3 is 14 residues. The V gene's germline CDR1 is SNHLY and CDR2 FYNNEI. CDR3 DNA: TGTGCCAGCAGACCGGGACTAAGCACAGATACGCAGTATTTT. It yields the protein CASRPGLSTDTQYF.

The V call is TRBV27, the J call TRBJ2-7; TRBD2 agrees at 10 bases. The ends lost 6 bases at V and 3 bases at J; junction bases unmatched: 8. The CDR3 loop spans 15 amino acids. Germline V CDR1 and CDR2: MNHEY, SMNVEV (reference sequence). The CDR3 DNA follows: TGTGCCAGCAGGCCCCCCGCTAGCGGGAGCTACGAGCAGTACTTC. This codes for CASRPPASGSYEQYF.

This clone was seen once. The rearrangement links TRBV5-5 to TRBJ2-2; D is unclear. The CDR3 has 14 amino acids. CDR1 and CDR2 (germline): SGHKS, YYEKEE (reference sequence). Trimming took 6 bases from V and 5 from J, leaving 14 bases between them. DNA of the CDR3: TGTGCCAGCATCCTGGGTATGGTGACCGGGGAGCTGTTTTTT. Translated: CASILGMVTGELFF.

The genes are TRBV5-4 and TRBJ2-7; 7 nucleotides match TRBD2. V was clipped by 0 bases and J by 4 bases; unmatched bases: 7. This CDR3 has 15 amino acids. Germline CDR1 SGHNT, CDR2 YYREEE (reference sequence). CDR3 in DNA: TGTGCCAGCAGCTTGGGTGGCGGGAGTAGGTACGAGCAGTACTTC. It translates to CASSLGGGSRYEQYF.

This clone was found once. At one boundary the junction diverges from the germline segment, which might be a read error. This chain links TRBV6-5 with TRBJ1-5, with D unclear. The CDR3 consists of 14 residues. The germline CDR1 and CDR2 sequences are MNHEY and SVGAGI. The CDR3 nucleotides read TGTGCCACCAGTCGAATAAATGGCAATCAGCCCCAGCATTTT. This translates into CATSRINGNQPQHF.

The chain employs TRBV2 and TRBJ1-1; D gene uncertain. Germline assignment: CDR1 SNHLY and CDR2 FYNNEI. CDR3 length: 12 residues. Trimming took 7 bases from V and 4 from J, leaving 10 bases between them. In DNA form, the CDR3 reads TGTGCCAGCATAAAGGGTGGCACTGAAGCTTTCTTT. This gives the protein CASIKGGTEAFF. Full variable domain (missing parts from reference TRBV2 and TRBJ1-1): EPEVTQTPSHQVTQMGQEVILRCVPISNHLYFYWYRQILGQKVEFLVSFYNNEISEKSEIFDDQFSVERPDGSNFTLKIRSTKLEDSAMYFCASIKGGTEAFFGQGTRLTVV.

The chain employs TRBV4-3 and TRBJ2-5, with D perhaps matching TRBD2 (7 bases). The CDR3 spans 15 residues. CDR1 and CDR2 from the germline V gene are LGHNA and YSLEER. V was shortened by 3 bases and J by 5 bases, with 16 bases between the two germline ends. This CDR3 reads CASSHPGGAGETQYF. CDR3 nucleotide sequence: TGCGCCAGCAGCCACCCTGGGGGGGCCGGGGAGACCCAGTACTTC.

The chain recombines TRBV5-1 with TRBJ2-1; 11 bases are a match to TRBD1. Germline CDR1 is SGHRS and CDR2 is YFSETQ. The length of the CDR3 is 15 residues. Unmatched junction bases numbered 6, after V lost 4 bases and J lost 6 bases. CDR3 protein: CASSTGQGVVNEQFF. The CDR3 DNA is TGCGCCAGCAGCACGGGACAGGGGGTGGTCAATGAGCAGTTCTTC.

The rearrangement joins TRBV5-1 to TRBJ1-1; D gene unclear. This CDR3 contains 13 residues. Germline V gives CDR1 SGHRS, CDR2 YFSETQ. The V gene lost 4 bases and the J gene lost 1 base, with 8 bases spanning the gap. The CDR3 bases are TGCGCCAGCAGCGGCAATACGAACACTGAAGCTTTCTTT. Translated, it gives CASSGNTNTEAFF. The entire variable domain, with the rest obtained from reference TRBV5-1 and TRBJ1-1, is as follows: KAGVTQTPRYLIKTRGQQVTLSCSPISGHRSVSWYQQTPGQGLQFLFEYFSETQRNKGNFPGRFSGRQFSNSRSEMNVSTLELGDSALYLCASSGNTNTEAFFGQGTRLTVV.

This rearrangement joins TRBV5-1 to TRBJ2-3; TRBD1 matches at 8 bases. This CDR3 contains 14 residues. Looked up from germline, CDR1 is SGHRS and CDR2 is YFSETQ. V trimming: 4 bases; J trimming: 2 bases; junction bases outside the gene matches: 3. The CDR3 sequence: CASSLDRATDTQYF. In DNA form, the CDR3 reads TGCGCCAGCAGCCTGGACAGGGCCACAGATACGCAGTATTTT.

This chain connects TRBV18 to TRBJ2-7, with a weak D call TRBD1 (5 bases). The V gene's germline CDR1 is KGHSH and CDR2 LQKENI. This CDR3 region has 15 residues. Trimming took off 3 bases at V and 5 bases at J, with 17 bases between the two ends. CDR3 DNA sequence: TGTGCCAGCTCACCCGACTTGGCAGGGTACCACGAGCAGTACTTC. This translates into CASSPDLAGYHEQYF. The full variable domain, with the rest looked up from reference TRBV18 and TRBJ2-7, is NAGVMQNPRHLVRRRGQEARLRCSPMKGHSHVYWYRQLPEEGLKFMVYLQKENIIDESGMPKERFSAEFPKEGPSILRIQQVVRGDSAAYFCASSPDLAGYHEQYFGPGTRLTVT.

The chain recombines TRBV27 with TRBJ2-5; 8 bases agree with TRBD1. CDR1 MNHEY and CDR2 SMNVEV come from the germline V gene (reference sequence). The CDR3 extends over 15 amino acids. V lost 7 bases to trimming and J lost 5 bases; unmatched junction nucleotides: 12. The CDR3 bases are TGTGCCAGCAAACCCGCCGGGACAGGTGCCGAGACCCAGTACTTC. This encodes CASKPAGTGAETQYF.

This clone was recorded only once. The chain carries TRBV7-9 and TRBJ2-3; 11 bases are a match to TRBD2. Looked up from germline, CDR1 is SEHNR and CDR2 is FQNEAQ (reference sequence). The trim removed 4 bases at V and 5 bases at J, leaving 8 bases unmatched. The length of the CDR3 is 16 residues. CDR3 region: CASSSVSGGAGDTQYF. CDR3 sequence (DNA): TGTGCCAGCAGCTCTGTTAGCGGGGGGGCTGGAGATACGCAGTATTTT.

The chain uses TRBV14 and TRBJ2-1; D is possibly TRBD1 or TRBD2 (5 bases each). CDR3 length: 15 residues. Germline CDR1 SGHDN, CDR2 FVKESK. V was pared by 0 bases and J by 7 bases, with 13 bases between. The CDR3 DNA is TGTGCCAGCAGCCAAGATTTACGGGGCGGGAATGAGCAGTTCTTC. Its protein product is CASSQDLRGGNEQFF. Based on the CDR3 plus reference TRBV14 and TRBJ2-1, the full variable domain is EAGVTQFPSHSVIEKGQTVTLRCDPISGHDNLYWYRRVMGKEIKFLLHFVKESKQDESGMPNNRFLAERTGGTYSTLKVQPAELEDSGVYFCASSQDLRGGNEQFFGPGTRLTVL.

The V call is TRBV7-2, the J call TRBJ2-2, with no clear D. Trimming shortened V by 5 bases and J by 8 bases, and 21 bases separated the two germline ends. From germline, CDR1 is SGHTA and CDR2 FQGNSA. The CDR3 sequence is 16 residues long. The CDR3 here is CASSRNTFMVSGELFF. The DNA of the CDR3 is TGTGCCAGCAGCCGCAATACTTTCATGGTTTCTGGGGAGCTGTTTTTT.

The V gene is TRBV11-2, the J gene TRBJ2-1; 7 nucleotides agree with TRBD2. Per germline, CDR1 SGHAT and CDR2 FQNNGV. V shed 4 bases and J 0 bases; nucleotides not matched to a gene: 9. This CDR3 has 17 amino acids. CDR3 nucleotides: TGTGCCAGCAGCTACCGACTAGCCCTAAGCTCCTACAATGAGCAGTTCTTC. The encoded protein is CASSYRLALSSYNEQFF.

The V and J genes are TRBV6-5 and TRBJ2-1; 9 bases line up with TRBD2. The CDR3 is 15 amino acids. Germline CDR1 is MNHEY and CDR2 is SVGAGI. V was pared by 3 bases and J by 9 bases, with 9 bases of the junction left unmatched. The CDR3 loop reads CASSYLRGGGIEQFF. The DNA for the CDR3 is TGTGCCAGCAGTTATTTGCGGGGGGGCGGGATTGAGCAGTTCTTC.

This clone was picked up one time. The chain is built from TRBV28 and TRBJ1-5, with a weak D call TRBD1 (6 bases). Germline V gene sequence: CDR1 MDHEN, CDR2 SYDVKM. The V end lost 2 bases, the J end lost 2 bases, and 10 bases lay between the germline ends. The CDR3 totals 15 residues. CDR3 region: CASSLPGGGNQPQHF. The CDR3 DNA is TGTGCCAGCAGTTTACCTGGGGGCGGCAATCAGCCCCAGCATTTT.

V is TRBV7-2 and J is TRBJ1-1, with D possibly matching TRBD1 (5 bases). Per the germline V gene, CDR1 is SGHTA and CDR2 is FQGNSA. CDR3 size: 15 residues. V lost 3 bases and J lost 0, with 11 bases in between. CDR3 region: CASSFGQKMNTEAFF. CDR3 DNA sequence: TGTGCCAGCAGCTTCGGACAAAAGATGAACACTGAAGCTTTCTTT.

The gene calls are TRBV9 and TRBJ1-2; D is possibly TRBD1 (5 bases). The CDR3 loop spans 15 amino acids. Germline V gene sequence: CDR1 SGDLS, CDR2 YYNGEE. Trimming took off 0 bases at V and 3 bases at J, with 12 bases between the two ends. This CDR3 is CASSVAFGGDYGYTF. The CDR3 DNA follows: TGTGCCAGCAGCGTAGCATTTGGGGGGGACTATGGCTACACCTTC.